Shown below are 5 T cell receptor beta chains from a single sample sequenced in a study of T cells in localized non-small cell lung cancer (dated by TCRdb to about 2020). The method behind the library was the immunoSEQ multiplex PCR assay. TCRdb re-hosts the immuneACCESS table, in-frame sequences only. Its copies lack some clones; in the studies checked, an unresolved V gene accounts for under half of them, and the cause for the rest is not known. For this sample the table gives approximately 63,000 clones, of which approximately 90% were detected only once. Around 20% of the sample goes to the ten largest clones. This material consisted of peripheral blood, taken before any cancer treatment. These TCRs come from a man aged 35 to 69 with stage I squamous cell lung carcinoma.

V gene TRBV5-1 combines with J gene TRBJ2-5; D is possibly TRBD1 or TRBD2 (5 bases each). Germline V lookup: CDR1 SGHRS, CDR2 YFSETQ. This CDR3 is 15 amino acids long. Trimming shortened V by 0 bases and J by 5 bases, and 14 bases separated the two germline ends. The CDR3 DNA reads TGCGCCAGCAGCTTGGACTCTCCAGAGGGGGAGACCCAGTACTTC. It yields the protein CASSLDSPEGETQYF.

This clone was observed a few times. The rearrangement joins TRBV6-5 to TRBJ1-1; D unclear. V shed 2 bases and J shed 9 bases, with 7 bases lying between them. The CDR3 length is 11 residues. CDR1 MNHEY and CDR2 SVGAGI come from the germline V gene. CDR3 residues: CASSYGTQAFF. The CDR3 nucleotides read TGTGCCAGCAGTTACGGCACGCAAGCTTTCTTT.

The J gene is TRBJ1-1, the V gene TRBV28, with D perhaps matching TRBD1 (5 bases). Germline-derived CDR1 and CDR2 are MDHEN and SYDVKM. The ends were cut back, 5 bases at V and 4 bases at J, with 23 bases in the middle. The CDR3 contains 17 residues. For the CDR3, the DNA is TGTGCCAGCAGTCCGTCCGGGGGTTACCCCGAGGGCACTGAAGCTTTCTTT. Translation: CASSPSGGYPEGTEAFF.

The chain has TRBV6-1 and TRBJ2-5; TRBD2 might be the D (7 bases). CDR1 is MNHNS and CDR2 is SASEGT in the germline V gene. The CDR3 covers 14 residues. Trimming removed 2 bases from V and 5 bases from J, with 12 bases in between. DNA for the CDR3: TGTGCCAGCAGTGAATCGGGGGGCGGGGAGACCCAGTACTTC. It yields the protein CASSESGGGETQYF.

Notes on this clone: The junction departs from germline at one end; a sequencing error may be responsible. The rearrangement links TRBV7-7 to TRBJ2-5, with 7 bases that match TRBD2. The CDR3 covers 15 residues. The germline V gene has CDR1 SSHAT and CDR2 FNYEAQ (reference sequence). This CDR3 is CASSWTWGGEETQYF. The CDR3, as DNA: TGTGCTAGCAGCTGGACTTGGGGGGGAGAAGAGACCCAGTACTTC. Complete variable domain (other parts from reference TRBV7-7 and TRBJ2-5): GAGVSQSPRYKVTKRGQDVTLRCDPISSHATLYWYQQALGQGPEFLTYFNYEAQPDKSGLPSDRFSAERPEGSISTLTIQRTEQRDSAMYRCASSWTWGGEETQYFGPGTRLLVL.